Listed below are T cell receptor beta chains from one sample, sequenced in a study of blood T cell repertoires in COVID-19. Only in-frame clones appear in the TCRdb table, and some are missing; sequencing was by immunoSEQ multiplex PCR. The sample consists of tens of thousands of clones, around nine tenths of them appearing once. The sequenced material came from peripheral blood. The source is a man in his 70s with active COVID-19. Each CDR3 is given with its conserved first and last residue. D genes are given only for firm matches. For some rows the clone size is stated as once, few or many, or as a class when expanded; others skip it.

CDR3 length: 18
D gene: -
J gene: TRBJ2-1
clone size: -
V gene: TRBV7-3
CDR3 protein: CASSLSGGVGREGNEQFF
CDR3 DNA: TGTGCCAGCAGCTTAAGCGGTGGTGTTGGCAGGGAAGGGAATGAGCAGTTCTTC

CDR3 length: 15
D gene: TRBD2
J gene: TRBJ2-5
clone size: -
V gene: TRBV5-1
CDR3 protein: CASSLRLAGAETQYF
CDR3 DNA: TGCGCCAGCAGCTTGCGGCTAGCGGGAGCAGAGACCCAGTACTTC

CDR3 length: 14
D gene: TRBD1
J gene: TRBJ2-1
clone size: -
V gene: TRBV6-4
CDR3 protein: CASSEGQGIAEQFF
CDR3 DNA: TGTGCCAGCAGTGAGGGACAGGGTATTGCCGAGCAGTTCTTC

CDR3 length: 14
D gene: -
J gene: TRBJ1-6
clone size: -
V gene: TRBV5-1
CDR3 protein: CASSLGASDSPLHF
CDR3 DNA: TGCGCCAGCAGCTTGGGGGCTAGCGATTCACCCCTCCACTTT

CDR3 length: 12
D gene: -
J gene: TRBJ2-1
clone size: -
V gene: TRBV12-3/TRBV12-4
CDR3 protein: CASRRRGNEQFF
CDR3 DNA: TGTGCCAGCAGGCGACGGGGCAATGAGCAGTTCTTC

CDR3 length: 15
D gene: -
J gene: TRBJ1-1
clone size: once
V gene: TRBV19
CDR3 protein: CASRNPGQMNTEAFF
CDR3 DNA: TGTGCCAGTAGGAATCCGGGACAAATGAACACTGAAGCTTTCTTT

CDR3 length: 16
D gene: TRBD2
J gene: TRBJ2-3
clone size: -
V gene: TRBV4-1
CDR3 protein: CASRQGSGRNTDTQYF
CDR3 DNA: TGCGCCAGCAGGCAGGGGAGCGGGAGGAACACAGATACGCAGTATTTT

CDR3 length: 15
D gene: TRBD1
J gene: TRBJ1-6
clone size: -
V gene: TRBV7-2
CDR3 protein: CASSTHRDRRSPLHF
CDR3 DNA: TGTGCCAGCAGCACACACCGGGACAGGCGTTCACCCCTCCACTTT

CDR3 length: 14
D gene: -
J gene: TRBJ2-5
clone size: -
V gene: TRBV11-2
CDR3 protein: CASSDLRGQETQYF
CDR3 DNA: TGTGCCAGCAGCGATTTGCGGGGCCAAGAGACCCAGTACTTC

CDR3 length: 18
D gene: TRBD1
J gene: TRBJ1-2
clone size: -
V gene: TRBV6-2/TRBV6-3
CDR3 protein: CASSPYFYGGQGNYGYTF
CDR3 DNA: TGTGCCAGCAGCCCTTACTTTTATGGCGGACAGGGGAACTATGGCTACACCTTC

CDR3 length: 14
D gene: -
J gene: TRBJ2-7
clone size: -
V gene: TRBV21-1
CDR3 protein: CASSNHRGSYEQYF
CDR3 DNA: TGTGCCAGCAGCAACCACAGGGGTTCCTACGAGCAGTACTTC

CDR3 length: 14
D gene: TRBD1
J gene: TRBJ1-2
clone size: -
V gene: TRBV7-2
CDR3 protein: CASSSDRGLKGYTF
CDR3 DNA: TGTGCCAGCAGCTCGGACAGGGGGCTAAAAGGCTACACCTTC

CDR3 length: 17
D gene: TRBD1
J gene: TRBJ2-7
clone size: -
V gene: TRBV28
CDR3 protein: CASSEPGQGLGSYEQYF
CDR3 DNA: TGTGCCAGCAGTGAACCGGGACAGGGTCTTGGGTCCTACGAGCAGTACTTC

CDR3 length: 16
D gene: TRBD2
J gene: TRBJ2-1
clone size: -
V gene: TRBV27
CDR3 protein: CASSLVTSGGALEQFF
CDR3 DNA: TGTGCCAGCAGTTTAGTTACTAGCGGGGGGGCCTTGGAGCAGTTCTTC

CDR3 length: 13
D gene: -
J gene: TRBJ2-7
clone size: -
V gene: TRBV25-1
CDR3 protein: CATQGSNSYEQYF
CDR3 DNA: TGTGCCACCCAGGGCAGCAACTCCTACGAGCAGTACTTC

CDR3 length: 15
D gene: TRBD1
J gene: TRBJ1-4
clone size: -
V gene: TRBV28
CDR3 protein: CASRTGGPRNEKLFF
CDR3 DNA: TGTGCCAGCCGGACAGGGGGCCCCAGGAATGAAAAACTGTTTTTT

CDR3 length: 16
D gene: -
J gene: TRBJ1-1
clone size: -
V gene: TRBV18
CDR3 protein: CASSRGFWEPNTEAFF
CDR3 DNA: TGTGCCAGCTCACGGGGATTCTGGGAGCCGAACACTGAAGCTTTCTTT

CDR3 length: 17
D gene: -
J gene: TRBJ1-4
clone size: few
V gene: TRBV5-1
CDR3 protein: CASSPCFLEITNEKLFF
CDR3 DNA: TGCGCCAGCAGCCCTTGTTTTCTAGAGATCACTAATGAAAAACTGTTTTTT

CDR3 length: 14
D gene: -
J gene: TRBJ2-3
clone size: -
V gene: TRBV5-1
CDR3 protein: CASSPGISTDTQYF
CDR3 DNA: TGCGCCAGCAGCCCCGGGATTAGCACAGATACGCAGTATTTT

CDR3 length: 15
D gene: TRBD1
J gene: TRBJ1-2
clone size: -
V gene: TRBV28
CDR3 protein: CASSRDRGNNYGYTF
CDR3 DNA: TGTGCCAGCAGTAGGGACAGGGGGAATAACTATGGCTACACCTTC

CDR3 length: 11
D gene: TRBD1
J gene: TRBJ2-7
clone size: -
V gene: TRBV29-1
CDR3 protein: CSVHRGYEQYF
CDR3 DNA: TGCAGCGTTCACAGGGGTTACGAGCAGTACTTC

CDR3 length: 17
D gene: TRBD2
J gene: TRBJ2-3
clone size: many
V gene: TRBV4-2
CDR3 protein: CASSQDGAGGLTDTQYF
CDR3 DNA: TGTGCCAGCAGCCAAGACGGGGCGGGGGGCCTCACAGATACGCAGTATTTT

CDR3 length: 15
D gene: TRBD1
J gene: TRBJ2-3
clone size: -
V gene: TRBV5-1
CDR3 protein: CATLGPGTGTDTQYF
CDR3 DNA: TGCGCCACCCTGGGCCCCGGGACAGGGACAGATACGCAGTATTTT

CDR3 length: 15
D gene: TRBD1
J gene: TRBJ2-7
clone size: -
V gene: TRBV18
CDR3 protein: CASSPSARGQGEQYF
CDR3 DNA: TGTGCCAGCTCACCATCGGCCAGGGGGCAGGGCGAGCAGTACTTC

CDR3 length: 16
D gene: TRBD2
J gene: TRBJ2-1
clone size: -
V gene: TRBV30
CDR3 protein: CAWSVRLAGTYNEQFF
CDR3 DNA: TGTGCCTGGAGTGTACGACTAGCGGGTACCTACAATGAGCAGTTCTTC

CDR3 length: 14
D gene: TRBD1
J gene: TRBJ2-7
clone size: once
V gene: TRBV10-3
CDR3 protein: CAISRGQGENEQYF
CDR3 DNA: TGTGCCATCAGTAGGGGACAGGGGGAAAACGAGCAGTACTTC

CDR3 length: 14
D gene: TRBD1
J gene: TRBJ2-7
clone size: -
V gene: TRBV5-8
CDR3 protein: CASQPGQGLREQYF
CDR3 DNA: TGTGCCAGCCAACCGGGACAGGGGTTGAGGGAGCAGTACTTC

CDR3 length: 14
D gene: TRBD2
J gene: TRBJ2-1
clone size: -
V gene: TRBV7-9
CDR3 protein: CASRTSGGPGEQFF
CDR3 DNA: TGTGCCAGCAGAACTAGCGGGGGGCCGGGAGAGCAGTTCTTC

CDR3 length: 15
D gene: TRBD2
J gene: TRBJ2-7
clone size: -
V gene: TRBV19
CDR3 protein: CASSIDRTSGSEQYF
CDR3 DNA: TGTGCCAGTAGTATAGACAGGACTAGCGGGAGCGAGCAGTACTTC

CDR3 length: 12
D gene: -
J gene: TRBJ2-1
clone size: -
V gene: TRBV19
CDR3 protein: CASSPPDNEQFF
CDR3 DNA: TGTGCCAGTAGTCCTCCTGACAATGAGCAGTTCTTC

CDR3 length: 15
D gene: TRBD2
J gene: TRBJ2-7
clone size: -
V gene: TRBV5-4
CDR3 protein: CASSFPGTKNYEQYF
CDR3 DNA: TGTGCCAGCAGCTTTCCCGGGACTAAGAACTACGAGCAGTACTTC

CDR3 length: 16
D gene: TRBD1
J gene: TRBJ2-7
clone size: -
V gene: TRBV27
CDR3 protein: CASSGGQGRSSYEQYF
CDR3 DNA: TGTGCCAGCAGTGGAGGACAGGGTAGGAGCTCCTACGAGCAGTACTTC

CDR3 length: 15
D gene: -
J gene: TRBJ1-3
clone size: -
V gene: TRBV6-5
CDR3 protein: CASTSYGTRGNTIYF
CDR3 DNA: TGTGCCAGCACTTCTTACGGGACACGTGGAAACACCATATATTTT

CDR3 length: 15
D gene: TRBD2
J gene: TRBJ2-1
clone size: -
V gene: TRBV7-8
CDR3 protein: CASSRAGLAGNEQFF
CDR3 DNA: TGTGCCAGCAGCCGAGCGGGACTAGCGGGAAATGAGCAGTTCTTC

CDR3 length: 13
D gene: -
J gene: TRBJ2-7
clone size: -
V gene: TRBV5-1
CDR3 protein: CASSVITSDEQYF
CDR3 DNA: TGCGCCAGCAGCGTTATTACTTCCGACGAGCAGTACTTC

CDR3 length: 14
D gene: -
J gene: TRBJ1-5
clone size: -
V gene: TRBV27
CDR3 protein: CASSLGGTAMPQHF
CDR3 DNA: TGTGCCAGCAGTTTAGGGGGCACCGCAATGCCCCAGCATTTT

CDR3 length: 15
D gene: -
J gene: TRBJ2-1
clone size: -
V gene: TRBV18
CDR3 protein: CASSPIGGSYNEQFF
CDR3 DNA: TGTGCCAGCTCGCCCATCGGGGGCTCCTACAATGAGCAGTTCTTC

CDR3 length: 13
D gene: -
J gene: TRBJ1-1
clone size: once
V gene: TRBV19
CDR3 protein: CASSLPETGEAFF
CDR3 DNA: TGTGCCAGTAGCCTCCCTGAGACAGGTGAAGCTTTCTTT

CDR3 length: 16
D gene: -
J gene: TRBJ1-3
clone size: -
V gene: TRBV5-1
CDR3 protein: CASSTGTDSSGNTIYF
CDR3 DNA: TGCGCCAGCAGCACAGGGACGGATAGCTCTGGAAACACCATATATTTT

CDR3 length: 14
D gene: -
J gene: TRBJ1-1
clone size: -
V gene: TRBV28
CDR3 protein: CASRPTEMNTEAFF
CDR3 DNA: TGTGCCAGCAGGCCGACAGAAATGAACACTGAAGCTTTCTTT

CDR3 length: 16
D gene: -
J gene: TRBJ2-1
clone size: -
V gene: TRBV9
CDR3 protein: CASSVWGLSSYNEQFF
CDR3 DNA: TGTGCCAGCAGCGTGTGGGGCCTTAGCTCCTACAATGAGCAGTTCTTC

CDR3 length: 13
D gene: TRBD2
J gene: TRBJ2-1
clone size: -
V gene: TRBV6-5
CDR3 protein: CASRLAGEYEQFF
CDR3 DNA: TGTGCCAGCAGGCTAGCGGGAGAGTATGAGCAGTTCTTC

CDR3 length: 16
D gene: TRBD1
J gene: TRBJ1-5
clone size: -
V gene: TRBV4-3
CDR3 protein: CASSQERQGGNQPQHF
CDR3 DNA: TGCGCCAGCAGCCAGGAAAGACAGGGGGGCAATCAGCCCCAGCATTTT

CDR3 length: 14
D gene: -
J gene: TRBJ1-4
clone size: -
V gene: TRBV4-1
CDR3 protein: CASSPRGLGEKLFF
CDR3 DNA: TGCGCCAGCAGCCCCCGGGGTCTCGGAGAAAAACTGTTTTTT

CDR3 length: 11
D gene: -
J gene: TRBJ2-1
clone size: -
V gene: TRBV5-1
CDR3 protein: CASQLGQLEFF
CDR3 DNA: TGCGCCAGCCAGCTTGGACAACTGGAGTTCTTC

CDR3 length: 15
D gene: TRBD1
J gene: TRBJ2-5
clone size: -
V gene: TRBV5-6
CDR3 protein: CASSFGTGAFKTQYF
CDR3 DNA: TGTGCCAGCAGCTTCGGGACAGGGGCTTTTAAGACCCAGTACTTC

CDR3 length: 13
D gene: -
J gene: TRBJ1-2
clone size: -
V gene: TRBV6-5
CDR3 protein: CASSPGENYGYTF
CDR3 DNA: TGTGCCAGCAGTCCCGGGGAGAACTATGGCTACACCTTC

CDR3 length: 15
D gene: -
J gene: TRBJ2-7
clone size: few
V gene: TRBV5-1
CDR3 protein: CASSLGTDPSYEQYF
CDR3 DNA: TGCGCCAGCAGCCTTGGGACTGACCCGTCCTACGAGCAGTACTTC

CDR3 length: 14
D gene: -
J gene: TRBJ1-1
clone size: -
V gene: TRBV27
CDR3 protein: CASSPRRGNTEAFF
CDR3 DNA: TGTGCCAGCAGTCCCCGGAGGGGGAACACTGAAGCTTTCTTT

CDR3 length: 14
D gene: TRBD2
J gene: TRBJ2-5
clone size: -
V gene: TRBV3-1/TRBV3-2
CDR3 protein: CASSARGGSETQYF
CDR3 DNA: TGTGCCAGCAGCGCGAGGGGCGGGAGCGAGACCCAGTACTTC

CDR3 length: 15
D gene: TRBD2
J gene: TRBJ2-1
clone size: -
V gene: TRBV6-2/TRBV6-3
CDR3 protein: CASSFLAGAYNEQFF
CDR3 DNA: TGTGCCAGCAGTTTTTTAGCGGGGGCCTACAATGAGCAGTTCTTC

CDR3 length: 15
D gene: TRBD1
J gene: TRBJ2-1
clone size: few
V gene: TRBV18
CDR3 protein: CASSPGTGVYNEQFF
CDR3 DNA: TGTGCCAGCTCACCAGGGACAGGGGTCTACAATGAGCAGTTCTTC

CDR3 length: 17
D gene: TRBD1
J gene: TRBJ2-5
clone size: -
V gene: TRBV4-3
CDR3 protein: CASSLQQGTGLQETQYF
CDR3 DNA: TGCGCCAGCAGCCTTCAACAAGGGACAGGGTTACAAGAGACCCAGTACTTC

CDR3 length: 14
D gene: TRBD1
J gene: TRBJ2-5
clone size: -
V gene: TRBV11-3
CDR3 protein: CASSSPGQVETQYF
CDR3 DNA: TGTGCCAGCAGCTCTCCGGGACAGGTGGAGACCCAGTACTTC

CDR3 length: 15
D gene: TRBD1
J gene: TRBJ1-2
clone size: -
V gene: TRBV14
CDR3 protein: CASSQTDRGGYGYTF
CDR3 DNA: TGTGCCAGCAGCCAAACCGACAGGGGCGGTTATGGCTACACCTTC